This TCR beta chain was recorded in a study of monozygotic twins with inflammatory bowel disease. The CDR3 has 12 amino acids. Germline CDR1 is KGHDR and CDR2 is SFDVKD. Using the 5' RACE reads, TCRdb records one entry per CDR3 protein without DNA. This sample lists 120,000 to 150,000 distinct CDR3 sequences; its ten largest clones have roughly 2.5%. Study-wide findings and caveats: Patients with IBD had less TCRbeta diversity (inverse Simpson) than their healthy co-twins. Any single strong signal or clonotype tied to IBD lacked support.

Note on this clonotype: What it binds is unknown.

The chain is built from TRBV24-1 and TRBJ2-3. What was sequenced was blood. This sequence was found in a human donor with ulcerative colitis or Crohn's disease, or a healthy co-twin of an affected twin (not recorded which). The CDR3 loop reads CATSDFGDTQYF.